The rows below give T cell receptor beta chains drawn from one sample of a study of cytomegalovirus exposure and HLA in healthy donors. Some clones are missing from TCRdb's copy, which holds only in-frame ones; the method was immunoSEQ multiplex PCR. This repertoire includes under 65,000 clones. The sample consisted of PBMCs. The receptor source for this set is a woman aged 35 to 49 in good health and CMV-seronegative. CDR3s include the opening cysteine and the closing phenylalanine or tryptophan. The order of the fields is J gene, D gene, V gene, CDR3 protein, CDR3 DNA. A D gene is named only where the DNA matches it firmly.

j_call: TRBJ1-2
d_call: NA
v_call: TRBV7-2
cdr3_aa: CASSLTGYGYTF
cdr3_nt: TGTGCCAGCAGCTTGACAGGCTATGGCTACACCTTC

j_call: TRBJ1-6
d_call: NA
v_call: TRBV28
cdr3_aa: CASSLFRNSPLHF
cdr3_nt: TGTGCCAGCAGTTTATTCCGTAATTCACCCCTCCACTTT

j_call: TRBJ2-2
d_call: NA
v_call: TRBV28
cdr3_aa: CASTGHSNTGELFF
cdr3_nt: TGTGCCAGCACGGGACACTCGAACACCGGGGAGCTGTTTTTT

j_call: TRBJ1-1
d_call: NA
v_call: TRBV7-9
cdr3_aa: CASSFNSGKNTEAFF
cdr3_nt: TGTGCCAGCAGCTTCAACTCAGGAAAGAACACTGAAGCTTTCTTT

j_call: TRBJ1-1
d_call: NA
v_call: TRBV19
cdr3_aa: CASSMAGSTEAFF
cdr3_nt: TGTGCCAGTAGTATGGCGGGTAGTACTGAAGCTTTCTTT

j_call: TRBJ2-7
d_call: TRBD2
v_call: TRBV6-5
cdr3_aa: CASRATSGSSYEQYF
cdr3_nt: TGTGCCAGCAGAGCAACTAGCGGTAGCTCCTACGAGCAGTACTTC

j_call: TRBJ1-5
d_call: TRBD1
v_call: TRBV7-9
cdr3_aa: CASSTRQGDHQPQHF
cdr3_nt: TGTGCCAGCAGCACCCGACAGGGAGACCATCAGCCCCAGCATTTT

j_call: TRBJ1-1
d_call: NA
v_call: TRBV30
cdr3_aa: CAWGTGRGTEAFF
cdr3_nt: TGTGCCTGGGGAACCGGGAGGGGAACTGAAGCTTTCTTT

j_call: TRBJ2-7
d_call: TRBD1
v_call: TRBV16
cdr3_aa: CASSPINRGSSYEQYF
cdr3_nt: TGTGCCAGCAGCCCTATCAACAGGGGGAGCTCCTACGAGCAGTACTTC

j_call: TRBJ2-1
d_call: TRBD1
v_call: TRBV19
cdr3_aa: CASYGTGNYNEQFF
cdr3_nt: TGTGCCAGTTACGGGACAGGGAACTACAATGAGCAGTTCTTC

j_call: TRBJ2-3
d_call: TRBD2
v_call: TRBV28
cdr3_aa: CASSNPPLAGGADTQYF
cdr3_nt: TGTGCCAGCAGTAATCCACCACTAGCGGGAGGGGCAGATACGCAGTATTTT

j_call: TRBJ2-2
d_call: TRBD2
v_call: TRBV28
cdr3_aa: CATTGGTSFSGELFF
cdr3_nt: TGTGCCACCACTGGGGGGACTAGCTTTTCCGGGGAGCTGTTTTTT

j_call: TRBJ1-4
d_call: TRBD1
v_call: TRBV2
cdr3_aa: CASSLNGQDEKLFF
cdr3_nt: TGTGCCAGCAGTCTCAACGGACAGGACGAAAAACTGTTTTTT

j_call: TRBJ1-5
d_call: TRBD1
v_call: TRBV19
cdr3_aa: CASSPQTGVKQPQHF
cdr3_nt: TGTGCCAGTAGTCCACAGACAGGGGTGAAGCAGCCCCAGCATTTT

j_call: TRBJ2-3
d_call: TRBD2
v_call: TRBV10-2
cdr3_aa: CASSEPKRGFTDTQYF
cdr3_nt: TGCGCCAGCAGTGAGCCGAAGCGGGGATTCACAGATACGCAGTATTTT

j_call: TRBJ1-1
d_call: NA
v_call: TRBV25-1
cdr3_aa: CASSETPSRAEAFF
cdr3_nt: TGTGCCAGCAGTGAAACTCCGAGTCGCGCTGAAGCTTTCTTT

j_call: TRBJ2-7
d_call: TRBD1
v_call: TRBV10-3
cdr3_aa: CAIGGQGLRFSEQYF
cdr3_nt: TGTGCCATCGGGGGACAGGGTCTCAGGTTCTCCGAGCAGTACTTC

j_call: TRBJ1-6
d_call: TRBD1
v_call: TRBV5-1
cdr3_aa: CASSLDRGGGSPLHF
cdr3_nt: TGCGCCAGCAGCTTGGACAGGGGCGGAGGCTCACCCCTCCACTTT

j_call: TRBJ2-2
d_call: NA
v_call: TRBV5-1
cdr3_aa: CASSLGQYTGELFF
cdr3_nt: TGCGCCAGCAGCTTGGGACAGTACACCGGGGAGCTGTTTTTT

j_call: TRBJ2-7
d_call: TRBD2
v_call: TRBV30
cdr3_aa: CAWSAGTTGGEQYF
cdr3_nt: TGTGCCTGGAGTGCGGGAACTACGGGGGGCGAGCAGTACTTC

j_call: TRBJ2-3
d_call: NA
v_call: TRBV9
cdr3_aa: CASSLTGGDSDTQYF
cdr3_nt: TGTGCCAGCAGTCTTACAGGGGGGGATTCAGATACGCAGTATTTT

j_call: TRBJ2-2
d_call: NA
v_call: TRBV6-6
cdr3_aa: CASSYSPGTGELFF
cdr3_nt: TGTGCCAGCAGTTACTCCCCAGGGACCGGGGAGCTGTTTTTT

j_call: TRBJ2-7
d_call: NA
v_call: TRBV11-2
cdr3_aa: CASSLTGTGGQPYEQYF
cdr3_nt: TGTGCCAGCAGCTTAACTGGCACGGGAGGACAGCCCTACGAGCAGTACTTC

j_call: TRBJ2-3
d_call: NA
v_call: TRBV11-3
cdr3_aa: CASSLDSNTQYF
cdr3_nt: TGTGCCAGCAGCTTAGATTCTAATACGCAGTATTTT

j_call: TRBJ2-7
d_call: NA
v_call: TRBV15
cdr3_aa: CATSRARQLEQYF
cdr3_nt: TGTGCCACCAGCAGAGCGAGACAACTCGAGCAGTACTTC

j_call: TRBJ2-7
d_call: TRBD1
v_call: TRBV15
cdr3_aa: CATSRVWTGEQYF
cdr3_nt: TGTGCCACCAGCCGGGTTTGGACAGGAGAGCAGTACTTC

j_call: TRBJ2-5
d_call: NA
v_call: TRBV6-5
cdr3_aa: CASSYEETRSETQYF
cdr3_nt: TGTGCCAGCAGTTACGAGGAGACTAGGTCCGAGACCCAGTACTTC

j_call: TRBJ2-5
d_call: NA
v_call: TRBV5-1
cdr3_aa: CASSPTGVETQYF
cdr3_nt: TGCGCCAGCAGCCCTACGGGAGTTGAGACCCAGTACTTC

j_call: TRBJ1-3
d_call: TRBD1
v_call: TRBV7-9
cdr3_aa: CASSLLLGQGGNTIYF
cdr3_nt: TGTGCCAGCAGCTTACTCCTAGGACAGGGTGGAAACACCATATATTTT

j_call: TRBJ2-5
d_call: TRBD2
v_call: TRBV9
cdr3_aa: CASSVDQAGVETQYF
cdr3_nt: TGTGCCAGCAGCGTAGATCAAGCGGGAGTGGAGACCCAGTACTTC

j_call: TRBJ1-2
d_call: TRBD1
v_call: TRBV7-9
cdr3_aa: CASSLADRDHGYTF
cdr3_nt: TGTGCCAGCAGCTTAGCGGACAGGGATCATGGCTACACCTTC

j_call: TRBJ2-7
d_call: TRBD1
v_call: TRBV20-1
cdr3_aa: CSARATTGKCF
cdr3_nt: TGCAGTGCTAGAGCCACGACAGGGAAATGCTTC

j_call: TRBJ2-7
d_call: TRBD2
v_call: TRBV11-3
cdr3_aa: CASSLDAGAYEQYF
cdr3_nt: TGTGCCAGCAGCTTAGACGCGGGAGCCTACGAGCAGTACTTC

j_call: TRBJ1-1
d_call: NA
v_call: TRBV6-5
cdr3_aa: CASSYTQGNTEDFF
cdr3_nt: TGTGCCAGCAGTTACACTCAGGGGAACACTGAAGATTTCTTT

j_call: TRBJ1-5
d_call: NA
v_call: TRBV7-8
cdr3_aa: CASSFLGRGGNQPQHF
cdr3_nt: TGTGCCAGCAGCTTTCTCGGGAGGGGCGGCAATCAGCCCCAGCATTTT

j_call: TRBJ2-7
d_call: TRBD2
v_call: TRBV6-1
cdr3_aa: CASLRLATAAYEQYF
cdr3_nt: TGTGCCAGCCTCAGACTAGCGACGGCGGCCTACGAGCAGTACTTC

j_call: TRBJ1-1
d_call: TRBD1
v_call: TRBV29-1
cdr3_aa: CSSGGPGTEAFF
cdr3_nt: TGCAGCTCAGGGGGGCCGGGCACTGAAGCTTTCTTT

j_call: TRBJ1-6
d_call: NA
v_call: TRBV18
cdr3_aa: CASSPGSYNSPLHF
cdr3_nt: TGTGCCAGCTCACCGGGCAGCTATAATTCACCCCTCCACTTT

j_call: TRBJ2-7
d_call: NA
v_call: TRBV4-1
cdr3_aa: CASSQEGTRGSEQYF
cdr3_nt: TGCGCCAGCAGCCAAGAAGGAACGAGAGGGAGCGAGCAGTACTTC

j_call: TRBJ1-2
d_call: TRBD1
v_call: TRBV6-6
cdr3_aa: CASSPGQGHYGYTF
cdr3_nt: TGTGCCAGCAGCCCGGGACAGGGGCACTATGGCTACACCTTC

j_call: TRBJ2-7
d_call: TRBD1
v_call: TRBV5-5
cdr3_aa: CASSTGRDRNYEQYF
cdr3_nt: TGTGCCAGCAGTACGGGGCGGGACAGGAACTACGAGCAGTACTTC

j_call: TRBJ1-2
d_call: NA
v_call: TRBV30
cdr3_aa: CAWKYSYGYTF
cdr3_nt: TGTGCCTGGAAGTACAGCTATGGCTACACCTTC

j_call: TRBJ2-7
d_call: TRBD2
v_call: TRBV5-6
cdr3_aa: CASSRYSSGGGEQYF
cdr3_nt: TGTGCCAGCAGCCGTTACTCATCGGGGGGGGGCGAGCAGTACTTC

j_call: TRBJ2-2
d_call: NA
v_call: TRBV9
cdr3_aa: CASSVAGSGGELFF
cdr3_nt: TGTGCCAGCAGCGTAGCGGGATCGGGCGGGGAGCTGTTTTTT

j_call: TRBJ2-7
d_call: NA
v_call: TRBV11-1
cdr3_aa: CASSFRGDTYEQYF
cdr3_nt: TGTGCCAGCAGCTTTCGCGGGGATACATACGAGCAGTACTTC

j_call: TRBJ1-2
d_call: TRBD1
v_call: TRBV2
cdr3_aa: CASSPGGFGGGYTF
cdr3_nt: TGTGCCAGCAGTCCAGGGGGTTTCGGGGGAGGCTACACCTTC

j_call: TRBJ1-2
d_call: NA
v_call: TRBV27
cdr3_aa: CASSRDRDYGYTF
cdr3_nt: TGTGCCAGCAGTCGAGACAGAGACTATGGCTACACCTTC

j_call: TRBJ2-7
d_call: NA
v_call: TRBV6-5
cdr3_aa: CASSYSYQNYEQYF
cdr3_nt: TGTGCCAGCAGTTACTCGTACCAGAACTACGAGCAGTACTTC

j_call: TRBJ1-1
d_call: NA
v_call: TRBV7-2
cdr3_aa: CASSLTYEGGTEAFF
cdr3_nt: TGTGCCAGCAGCTTAACCTATGAGGGAGGGACTGAAGCTTTCTTT

j_call: TRBJ2-5
d_call: TRBD2
v_call: TRBV4-2
cdr3_aa: CASSQEASGIRETQYF
cdr3_nt: TGTGCCAGCAGCCAAGAGGCTAGCGGGATTAGGGAGACCCAGTACTTC

j_call: TRBJ2-1
d_call: NA
v_call: TRBV15
cdr3_aa: CATSRVNNEQFF
cdr3_nt: TGTGCCACCAGCAGAGTAAACAATGAGCAGTTCTTC

j_call: TRBJ1-2
d_call: NA
v_call: TRBV6-6
cdr3_aa: CASTGNPSYGYTF
cdr3_nt: TGTGCCAGCACGGGAAACCCAAGCTATGGCTACACCTTC

j_call: TRBJ2-5
d_call: NA
v_call: TRBV11-3
cdr3_aa: CASSLSGLQETQYF
cdr3_nt: TGTGCCAGCAGCTTATCGGGACTTCAAGAGACCCAGTACTTC

j_call: TRBJ1-1
d_call: TRBD1
v_call: TRBV15
cdr3_aa: CATSRDRTGMNTEAFF
cdr3_nt: TGTGCCACCAGCAGAGATAGGACAGGTATGAACACTGAAGCTTTCTTT

j_call: TRBJ2-5
d_call: TRBD2
v_call: TRBV9
cdr3_aa: CASSARLAGVETQYF
cdr3_nt: TGTGCCAGCAGCGCCAGACTAGCGGGAGTCGAGACCCAGTACTTC

j_call: TRBJ2-1
d_call: TRBD2
v_call: TRBV29-1
cdr3_aa: CSVKGGSSGGVGEQFF
cdr3_nt: TGCAGCGTTAAAGGGGGATCTAGCGGGGGGGTCGGTGAGCAGTTCTTC

j_call: TRBJ2-7
d_call: NA
v_call: TRBV28
cdr3_aa: CASSLQFYEQYF
cdr3_nt: TGTGCCAGCAGTTTACAGTTCTACGAGCAGTACTTC

j_call: TRBJ2-2
d_call: TRBD2
v_call: TRBV6-5
cdr3_aa: CGRGGREELFF
cdr3_nt: TGCGGTAGGGGAGGGAGAGAGGAGCTGTTTTTT

j_call: TRBJ1-2
d_call: TRBD1
v_call: TRBV18
cdr3_aa: CASSPGQVYGYTF
cdr3_nt: TGTGCCAGCTCACCGGGACAGGTCTATGGCTACACCTTC